These 17 T cell receptor beta chains share one sample of origin, sequenced in a study of T cell clones after liver transplantation. The table came from immunoSEQ multiplex PCR; TCRdb's copy has only in-frame clones and leaves some out. This repertoire shows fewer than 7,000 clones, around 29% found once; its top ten account for around 16%. No antigen is known for these receptors. Sequencing of dividing CFSE-low cells from the MLR defined alloreactive TCRbeta sequences. Sample: CD4+ T cells from cultured PBMCs. These receptors were collected from a human patient who received a liver transplant. The graft donor may have given rise to some T cells.

The rearrangement joins TRBV10-3 to TRBJ1-3; D ambiguous. Germline V gene data show CDR1 as ENHRY and CDR2 as SYGVKD. V dropped 6 bases and J dropped 0 bases, with 6 bases sitting between them. The CDR3 covers 13 residues. CDR3 DNA sequence: TGTGCCATCAGGCCTAGCTCTGGAAACACCATATATTTT. As protein: CAIRPSSGNTIYF.

The sample holds a few counts of this clone. V and J are TRBV7-9 and TRBJ1-5; tentatively, D is TRBD1 (5 bases). In germline, CDR1 is SEHNR, CDR2 FQNEAQ (reference sequence). With 1 base removed from V and 6 bases from J, the gap between germline ends came to 10 bases. The CDR3 sequence is 14 residues long. The CDR3 bases are TGTGCCAGCAGCTTAGGTCAGGGCGGTCAGCCCCAGCATTTT. It is translated as CASSLGQGGQPQHF.

This clone has a handful of counts. The chain carries TRBV6-4 and TRBJ2-2; D gene unclear. With 6 bases removed from V and 1 base from J, the gap between germline ends came to 3 bases. CDR1 and CDR2 from the germline V gene are MRHNA and SNTAGT. This CDR3 comprises 12 residues. The CDR3 loop reads CASRRNTGELFF. CDR3 in DNA: TGTGCCAGCAGAAGGAACACCGGGGAGCTGTTTTTT.

The chain employs TRBV18 and TRBJ2-1; D uncertain. Trimming left V 2 bases short and J 9 bases short, with 8 bases between. CDR3 length equals 12 residues. In germline, CDR1 is KGHSH, CDR2 LQKENI. CDR3 sequence reads: CASSPWKGEQFF. The CDR3 DNA follows: TGTGCCAGCTCACCATGGAAGGGTGAGCAGTTCTTC.

This clone was found once. This chain connects TRBV9 to TRBJ2-1; TRBD2 matches at 11 bases. The V gene's germline CDR1 is SGDLS and CDR2 YYNGEE. J was trimmed by 7 bases and V by 0 bases; bases with no gene match: 9. The CDR3 covers 17 residues. CDR3 region: CASSVDPLAGVKNEQFF. As DNA, the CDR3 is TGTGCCAGCAGCGTAGACCCACTAGCGGGAGTAAAGAATGAGCAGTTCTTC.

This clone has just one count. The chain has TRBV28 and TRBJ2-2, with D possibly TRBD1 on 6 matching bases. Trimming left V 6 bases short and J 2 bases short, with 13 bases between. CDR1 is MDHEN and CDR2 is SYDVKM in the germline V gene. This CDR3 has 15 amino acids. DNA for the CDR3: TGTGCCAGCAGATATAAACAGGGAAACACCGGGGAGCTGTTTTTT. Protein sequence: CASRYKQGNTGELFF.

This clone was found many times. The chain couples TRBV7-6 to TRBJ1-6; no reliable D call. This CDR3 spans 13 amino acids. CDR1 SGHVS and CDR2 FNYEAQ come from the germline V gene. V was clipped by 5 bases and J by 8 bases, with 10 bases between them. CDR3 in amino acids: CASSLEAYSPLHF. As DNA, the CDR3 is TGTGCCAGCAGCCTAGAGGCGTATTCACCCCTCCACTTT.

This sequence joins TRBV5-1 and TRBJ2-5; perhaps TRBD2 as D (7 bases). Germline-derived CDR1 and CDR2 are SGHRS and YFSETQ. Between the trimmed V and J ends, which lost 2 bases and 4 bases, there was a span of 9 bases. CDR3 length: 13 residues. CDR3 sequence (DNA): TGCGCCAGCAGCTTAGGGGGGGGAGAGACCCAGTACTTC. It codes for CASSLGGGETQYF.

The table lists this clone with a few counts. The chain joins TRBV6-5 to TRBJ2-7, with 9 positions matching TRBD2. The CDR3 sequence is 15 residues long. CDR1 MNHEY and CDR2 SVGAGI come from the germline V gene. V lost 6 bases and J lost 4; bases outside the gene matches: 10. The DNA of the CDR3 is TGTGCCAGCAGGCGGACTAGCGAGTTAAATTACGAGCAGTACGTC. Residues: CASRRTSELNYEQYV.

This clone has a handful of counts. This sequence joins TRBV25-1 and TRBJ2-1, with 10 bases matching TRBD2. The V gene end was trimmed by 10 bases and the J gene end by 6 bases; junction bases not matched to a gene: 9. The germline gives CDR1 MGHDK, CDR2 SYGVNS. This CDR3 is built from 14 residues. CDR3 in amino acids: CATEDRTSGNEQFF. The CDR3 bases are TGTGCCACCGAGGATAGGACTAGCGGCAATGAGCAGTTCTTC. The full variable domain, with the rest looked up from reference TRBV25-1 and TRBJ2-1, is EADIYQTPRYLVIGTGKKITLECSQTMGHDKMYWYQQDPGMELHLIHYSYGVNSTEKGDLSSESTVSRIRTEHFPLTLESARPSHTSQYLCATEDRTSGNEQFFGPGTRLTVL.

The chain has TRBV6-5 and TRBJ2-7, with D hard to call. This CDR3 has 12 amino acids. Per the germline V gene, CDR1 is MNHEY and CDR2 is SVGAGI. The V end lost 5 bases, the J end lost 6 bases, and 11 bases lay between the germline ends. CDR3 sequence (DNA): TGTGCCAGCAGTCCCTTTGGTTCCGAGCAGTACTTC. This codes for CASSPFGSEQYF.

This chain links TRBV6-4 with TRBJ2-7; the match to TRBD2 covers 7 bases. J lost 4 bases, V lost 5 bases, and 11 bases had no gene match. The CDR3 has 15 residues. Germline values: CDR1 MRHNA, CDR2 SNTAGT. For the CDR3, the DNA is TGTGCCAGCAGTTCCGGGACCCCGGGAGGATACGAGCAGTACTTC. It is translated as CASSSGTPGGYEQYF.

This clone was seen more than once but under ten times. The rearrangement joins TRBV6-5 to TRBJ2-7, with D uncertain. Germline V gene sequence: CDR1 MNHEY, CDR2 SVGAGI. Trimming took off 7 bases at V and 0 bases at J, with 16 bases between the two ends. The CDR3 has 15 amino acids. This CDR3 reads CASTNSRVNSYEQYF. CDR3 coding DNA: TGTGCCAGCACCAACTCCCGGGTGAACTCCTACGAGCAGTACTTC.

This clone is termed medium-sized. The V call is TRBV5-6, the J call TRBJ1-2; 9 positions match TRBD1. Germline assignment: CDR1 SGHDT and CDR2 YYEEEE. The CDR3 has 14 residues. The trim removed 4 bases at V and 2 bases at J, leaving 3 bases unmatched. The CDR3 is CASSADRGNYGYTF. For the CDR3, the DNA is TGTGCCAGCAGCGCCGACAGGGGGAACTATGGCTACACCTTC.

The rearrangement joins TRBV25-1 to TRBJ2-7; tentatively, D is TRBD1 (5 bases). Trimming left V 6 bases short and J 6 bases short, with 12 bases between. This CDR3 spans 12 amino acids. Germline assignment: CDR1 MGHDK and CDR2 SYGVNS. For the CDR3, the DNA is TGTGCCAGCAGCTTGGGGCTGGTCGAGCAGTACTTC. Protein product: CASSLGLVEQYF.

The chain uses TRBV6-9 and TRBJ1-3, with D unclear. Germline lookup yields CDR1 MNHGY and CDR2 SVAAGI. The CDR3 is 16 amino acids. V was clipped by 3 bases and J by 1 base, with 13 bases between them. The CDR3 sequence: CASSYSRVGSGNTIYF. DNA of the CDR3: TGTGCCAGCAGTTACTCGAGGGTAGGGTCTGGAAACACCATATATTTT.

The chain joins TRBV5-4 to TRBJ2-1, with D perhaps TRBD1 (5 bases). This CDR3 comprises 16 residues. From germline, CDR1 is SGHNT and CDR2 YYREEE (reference sequence). V was pared by 1 base and J by 1 base, with 12 bases between. CDR3 in amino acids: CASSLTQGTSYNEQFF. The CDR3 region has the DNA TGTGCCAGCAGCTTGACTCAGGGCACGTCCTACAATGAGCAGTTCTTC.